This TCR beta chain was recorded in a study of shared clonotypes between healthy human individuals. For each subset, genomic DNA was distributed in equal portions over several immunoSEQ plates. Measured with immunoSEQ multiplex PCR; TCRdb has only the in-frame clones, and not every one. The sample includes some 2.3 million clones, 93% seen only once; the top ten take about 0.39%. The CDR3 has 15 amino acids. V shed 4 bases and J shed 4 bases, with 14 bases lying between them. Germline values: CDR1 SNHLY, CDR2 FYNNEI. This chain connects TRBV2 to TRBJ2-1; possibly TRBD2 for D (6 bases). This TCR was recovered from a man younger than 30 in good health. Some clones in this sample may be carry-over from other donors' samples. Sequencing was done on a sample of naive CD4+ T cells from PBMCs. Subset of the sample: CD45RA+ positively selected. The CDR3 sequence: CASSVRGSGYNEQFF. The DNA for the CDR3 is TGTGCCAGCAGTGTCCGGGGGTCTGGGTACAATGAGCAGTTCTTC.